These T cell receptor beta chains were read from a single sample in a study of blood T cell repertoires in COVID-19. The table came from immunoSEQ multiplex PCR; TCRdb's copy has only in-frame clones and leaves some out. The data hold tens of thousands of clones, with about 86% observed a single time. The sample was peripheral blood. The receptors originated from a woman in her sixties or seventies with acute or convalescent COVID-19. Each CDR3 is given with its conserved first and last residue. A D gene is named only where the DNA matches it firmly. Where a row states a size, it is once, few, many or the class of an expanded clone; other rows omit it.

TRBJ1-2 | NA | TRBV10-2 | NA | TGCGCCAGCAGTGACGGTATCTTTGGCTACACCTTC | CASSDGIFGYTF
TRBJ2-3 | TRBD1 | TRBV10-3 | NA | TGTGCCATCAAACAGGGGGGAGATACGCAGTATTTT | CAIKQGGDTQYF
TRBJ1-2 | NA | TRBV27 | NA | TGTGCCAGCAGTTTTGCCCCTCGTGGCCTCTATGGCTACACCTTC | CASSFAPRGLYGYTF
TRBJ1-3 | NA | TRBV29-1 | NA | TGCAGCGTTGTTCTTGGTGCGGTAGGAAACACCATATATTTT | CSVVLGAVGNTIYF
TRBJ1-6 | NA | TRBV27 | NA | TGTGCCAGCAAGGCGGGCAGGTCCTATAATTCACCCCTCCACTTT | CASKAGRSYNSPLHF
TRBJ1-2 | NA | TRBV9 | NA | TGTGCCAGCAGCGTAGACAGCAACTATGGCTACACCTTC | CASSVDSNYGYTF
TRBJ1-2 | TRBD1 | TRBV6-5 | NA | TGTGCCAGCACCAGGGACAGCGTCTATGGCTACACCTTC | CASTRDSVYGYTF
TRBJ1-1 | NA | TRBV10-3 | NA | TGTGCCATCAGTGACAGGATACCTGAAGCTTTCTTT | CAISDRIPEAFF
TRBJ1-5 | NA | TRBV7-2 | NA | TGTGCCAGCAGCTCATTCGGTGGGCCCCAGCATTTT | CASSSFGGPQHF
TRBJ1-2 | TRBD1 | TRBV30 | NA | TGTGCCTGGTCACAGGGGACCTATGGCTACACCTTC | CAWSQGTYGYTF
TRBJ1-5 | NA | TRBV6-2/TRBV6-3 | NA | TGTGCCAGCAGCCCCCTTGCTACTCCCCAGCATTTT | CASSPLATPQHF
TRBJ1-3 | NA | TRBV15 | NA | TGTGCCACCAGCAGGAGGGATGGTGGGAACTCTGGAAACACCATATATTTT | CATSRRDGGNSGNTIYF
TRBJ1-2 | NA | TRBV11-2 | NA | TGTGCCAGCAGCTTACAGGGGAACAGCTATGGCTACACCTTC | CASSLQGNSYGYTF
TRBJ1-5 | NA | TRBV28 | NA | TGTGCCAGCGTGCCCGGTCTTAGCAATCAGCCCCAGCATTTT | CASVPGLSNQPQHF
TRBJ2-7 | TRBD1 | TRBV5-1 | NA | TGCGCCAGCACCAACAGGGGCCTGCGCCCTGGGGAGCAGTACTTC | CASTNRGLRPGEQYF
TRBJ1-1 | TRBD1 | TRBV28 | once | TGTGCCAGCCGTGTGGATGGCGACAGGGCGAACACTGAAGCTTTCTTT | CASRVDGDRANTEAFF
TRBJ1-1 | NA | TRBV30 | once | TGTGCCTGGAGTGCCGGACACTACACTGAAGCTTTCTTT | CAWSAGHYTEAFF
TRBJ2-1 | TRBD1 | TRBV27 | NA | TGTGCCAGCAGTCCTCTCCGGGACAGGGTTCAGCGAAAACACAATGAGCAGTTCTTC | CASSPLRDRVQRKHNEQFF
TRBJ1-6 | TRBD1 | TRBV5-4 | NA | TGTGCCAGCAGCCCCGGGACAGGTTCACCCCTCCACTTT | CASSPGTGSPLHF
TRBJ2-3 | NA | TRBV5-1 | NA | TGCGCCAGCAGCTTGGTTGGTAGAACCACAGATACGCAGTATTTT | CASSLVGRTTDTQYF
TRBJ1-2 | TRBD1 | TRBV29-1 | NA | TGCAGCGGTGGACAGGGGAACTATGGCTACACCTTC | CSGGQGNYGYTF
TRBJ1-5 | NA | TRBV9 | NA | TGTGCCAGCAGCGTAGGTCAGGGTCTCGGTGAGCCCCAGCATTTT | CASSVGQGLGEPQHF
TRBJ2-5 | NA | TRBV3-1/TRBV3-2 | NA | TGTGCCAGCAGCCAAGTGGGGGCGGGAGAGACCCAGTACTTC | CASSQVGAGETQYF
TRBJ2-6 | NA | TRBV3-1/TRBV3-2 | NA | TGTGCCAGCAGCCAAGTGGCGGTAAAATCTGGGGCCAACGTCCTGACTTTC | CASSQVAVKSGANVLTF
TRBJ1-1 | NA | TRBV7-2 | once | TGTGCCAGCAGCTTAGGACCCAGTGCAGGGGCTTGGGTGAACACTGAAGCTTTCTTT | CASSLGPSAGAWVNTEAFF
TRBJ1-2 | TRBD1 | TRBV5-6 | NA | TGTGCCAGCAGCCTTCGGGACAGGGGCTTCGGCTACACCTTC | CASSLRDRGFGYTF
TRBJ2-1 | TRBD1 | TRBV9 | NA | TGTGCCAGCAGCGTAGGGGGACAGCGCCTCTACAATGAGCAGTTCTTC | CASSVGGQRLYNEQFF
TRBJ2-7 | NA | TRBV6-5 | NA | TGTGCCAGCACACGGGCGGGGAACTCGCGTGGCGAGCAGTACTTC | CASTRAGNSRGEQYF
TRBJ2-7 | TRBD2 | TRBV7-3 | once | TGTGCCAGCAGCTTAAGCGGGGGGCGTGACTCCTACGAGCAGTACTTC | CASSLSGGRDSYEQYF
TRBJ1-1 | TRBD1 | TRBV5-5 | NA | TGTGCCAGCAGCCAGGACAGGGGTGTGACTGAAGCTTTCTTT | CASSQDRGVTEAFF
TRBJ2-3 | NA | TRBV5-1 | NA | TGCGCCAGCAGCTTGGTGGGCGCGGATACGCAGTATTTT | CASSLVGADTQYF
TRBJ1-1 | NA | TRBV5-1 | NA | TGCGCCAGCAGCTTGGATGGCAGGATGAACACTGAAGCTTTCTTT | CASSLDGRMNTEAFF
TRBJ1-2 | TRBD1 | TRBV4-1 | NA | TGCGCCAGCAGCGGACAGGGTAGTAACTATGGCTACACCTTC | CASSGQGSNYGYTF
TRBJ2-1 | NA | TRBV5-1 | NA | TGCGCCAGCAGCTTGAGCCAATACGGCAATGAGCAGTTCTTC | CASSLSQYGNEQFF
TRBJ1-1 | NA | TRBV30 | once | TGTGCCTGGAGCGACAGGACTTTGAACACTGAAGCTTTCTTT | CAWSDRTLNTEAFF
TRBJ1-2 | NA | TRBV5-6 | NA | TGTGCCAGCAGCTTGAGCGGGGGGTTCTATGGCTACACCTTC | CASSLSGGFYGYTF
TRBJ2-7 | NA | TRBV5-1 | NA | TGCGCCAGCATCCCCCCAGGGTCCTACGAGCAGTACTTC | CASIPPGSYEQYF
TRBJ2-2 | TRBD2 | TRBV9 | NA | TGTGCCAGCAGCGTACGAGGCTTAGCGGGGGCGACCGGGGAGCTGTTTTTT | CASSVRGLAGATGELFF
TRBJ2-1 | NA | TRBV5-1 | NA | TGCGCCAGCGCCCAGGCCCAGTCCTACAATGAGCAGTTCTTC | CASAQAQSYNEQFF
TRBJ2-1 | NA | TRBV13 | NA | TGTGCCAGCAGTCAGGATCTCCTAGCTGAGCAGTTCTTC | CASSQDLLAEQFF
TRBJ1-1 | TRBD1 | TRBV7-9 | NA | TGTGCCAGCAGCGCCCGCAGGGGGCGTAACACTGAAGCTTTCTTT | CASSARRGRNTEAFF
TRBJ2-4 | NA | TRBV6-5 | NA | TGTGCCAGCTCTCTTTTAAACATTCAGTACTTC | CASSLLNIQYF
TRBJ2-1 | TRBD2 | TRBV28 | NA | TGTGCCAGCACCCAAGCCGCGGGAGGGCCTTACAATGAGCAGTTCTTC | CASTQAAGGPYNEQFF
TRBJ1-2 | NA | TRBV4-2 | NA | TGTGCCAGCAGCCTAAAACGTGGACAGTTCAATGGCTACACCTTC | CASSLKRGQFNGYTF
TRBJ2-2 | NA | TRBV5-1 | NA | TGCGCCAGCAGGAAACAGGGGAACACCGGGGAGCTGTTTTTT | CASRKQGNTGELFF
TRBJ2-7 | TRBD1 | TRBV18 | NA | TGTGCCAGCTCAACACGGGGGACAGGCGCCCCCTACGAGCAGTACTTC | CASSTRGTGAPYEQYF
TRBJ1-5 | NA | TRBV28 | NA | TGTGCCAGCAGTTTTGTAGTATCTAGGGGAAGCAATCAGCCCCAGCATTTT | CASSFVVSRGSNQPQHF
TRBJ1-3 | NA | TRBV7-2 | NA | TGTGCCAGCAGCCCGGGACTGTCCGATGGAAACACCATATATTTT | CASSPGLSDGNTIYF
TRBJ2-1 | TRBD2 | TRBV30 | NA | TGTGCCTGGAGTGTAGGGGGACTAGCGCAAGTCAATGAGCAGTTCTTC | CAWSVGGLAQVNEQFF
TRBJ1-5 | NA | TRBV4-1 | NA | TGCGCCAGCAGCCAAGGAATTCGGGGAAGGGGCAATCAGCCCCAGCATTTT | CASSQGIRGRGNQPQHF
TRBJ2-3 | TRBD2 | TRBV6-5 | NA | TGTGCCAGCCGGCTAGCGGGTGCACTCACAGATACGCAGTATTTT | CASRLAGALTDTQYF
TRBJ2-1 | TRBD2 | TRBV3-1/TRBV3-2 | NA | TGTGCCAGCAGCCAAGGAATTAGCGGGAGCTCACCACAGTTCTTC | CASSQGISGSSPQFF
TRBJ1-1 | TRBD1 | TRBV11-1 | NA | TGTGCCAGCAACGACAGGGGGAACACTGAAGCTTTCTTT | CASNDRGNTEAFF
TRBJ2-3 | NA | TRBV9 | NA | TGTGCCAGCAGCGTAGAGGACTCGGCAGGCACAGATACGCAGTATTTT | CASSVEDSAGTDTQYF
TRBJ2-2 | TRBD1 | TRBV10-3 | NA | TGTGCCACCGGGACAGGGGCGGCCGGGGAGCTGTTTTTT | CATGTGAAGELFF
TRBJ2-3 | TRBD2 | TRBV7-3 | NA | TGTGCCAGCAGCTTAAGGGCAGCGGGGGCCCCCCAGGGAGATACGCAGTATTTT | CASSLRAAGAPQGDTQYF
TRBJ1-2 | NA | TRBV30 | NA | TGTGCCTGGAGTGTAAACAGCTTAAACTATGGCTACACCTTC | CAWSVNSLNYGYTF